What follows are 16 T cell receptor beta chains derived from one specimen sequenced in a study of cytomegalovirus exposure and HLA in healthy donors. TCRdb keeps only in-frame clones here, not all; method: immunoSEQ multiplex PCR. The sample lists 50,000 to 65,000 clones, roughly 94% occurring once. Sequenced: PBMCs. All receptors come from a woman aged 18-29 years in good health and CMV-seropositive.

This clone is a singleton in its sample. The chain has TRBV4-1 and TRBJ1-6; 7 bases are a match to TRBD1. V was clipped by 0 bases and J by 3 bases; unmatched bases: 5. This CDR3 comprises 17 residues. Germline V gene lookup returns CDR1 MGHRA and CDR2 YSYEKL. This chain's CDR3 is CASSQDDRAHYNSPLHF. The CDR3 DNA is TGCGCCAGCAGCCAAGATGACAGGGCACACTATAATTCACCCCTCCACTTT.

The chain is built from TRBV28 and TRBJ1-5, with D hard to call. The CDR3 loop spans 12 amino acids. Germline V gives CDR1 MDHEN, CDR2 SYDVKM. V was clipped by 3 bases and J by 4 bases, with 4 bases between them. CDR3 sequence (DNA): TGTGCCAGCAGTTTCCTAAATCAGCCCCAGCATTTT. Its translation is CASSFLNQPQHF.

V gene TRBV30 combines with J gene TRBJ2-7, with TRBD2 matching over 8 bases. V dropped 1 base and J dropped 4; count of bases not matched to a gene: 3. The germline V gene has CDR1 GTSNPN and CDR2 SVGIG (reference sequence). This CDR3 contains 13 residues. This CDR3 is CAWSAGGGYEQYF. CDR3 nucleotides: TGTGCCTGGAGTGCGGGGGGGGGTTACGAGCAGTACTTC.

The rearrangement joins TRBV28 to TRBJ2-3; D may be TRBD2 (5 bases). The CDR3 extends over 12 amino acids. CDR1 and CDR2 from the germline V gene are MDHEN and SYDVKM. The V and J ends lost 8 bases and 0 bases respectively, with 6 bases between them. The CDR3 here is CASGESTDTQYF. Written as DNA, the CDR3 is TGTGCCAGCGGGGAGAGCACAGATACGCAGTATTTT.

The chain is built from TRBV28 and TRBJ2-7; D is unclear. Trimming shortened V by 1 base and J by 2 bases, and 6 bases separated the two germline ends. CDR1 MDHEN and CDR2 SYDVKM come from the germline V gene. The CDR3 is 13 amino acids. The CDR3 region has the DNA TGTGCCAGCAGTTTATCCCCTCCCTACGAGCAGTACTTC. It encodes CASSLSPPYEQYF.

The chain links TRBV4-3 to TRBJ1-5, with D possibly being TRBD1 (6 bases). The V end lost 0 bases, the J end lost 5 bases, and 20 bases lay between the germline ends. Germline CDR1 and CDR2: LGHNA and YSLEER. There are 18 residues in the CDR3. The CDR3 DNA reads as TGCGCCAGCAGCCAAGACACCTCCCACGGGACACACGATCAGCCCCAGCATTTT. Translation: CASSQDTSHGTHDQPQHF.

The J gene is TRBJ2-7, the V gene TRBV7-9; tentatively, D is TRBD2 (5 bases). Trimming stripped 1 base from V and 1 base from J, with 11 bases between. CDR1 SEHNR and CDR2 FQNEAQ come from the germline V gene (reference sequence). This CDR3 has 15 amino acids. The CDR3 spells CASSLGFPGSYEQYF. The CDR3 region has the DNA TGTGCCAGCAGCTTAGGGTTCCCGGGGTCCTACGAGCAGTACTTC.

V gene TRBV19 combines with J gene TRBJ1-1, with TRBD1 matching 7 bases. The CDR3 has 15 amino acids. CDR1 and CDR2 (germline): LNHDA, SQIVND (reference sequence). V lost 5 bases to trimming and J lost 4 bases; unmatched junction nucleotides: 10. The CDR3 loop is CASSLVRGQGTEAFF. Written as DNA, the CDR3 is TGTGCCAGTAGTCTAGTAAGGGGGCAAGGCACTGAAGCTTTCTTT.

This clone was observed a single time. V gene TRBV4-2 combines with J gene TRBJ1-2; D not resolved. The V end was cut by 1 base, the J end by 6 bases, with 12 bases between. CDR3 length: 14 residues. In germline, CDR1 is LGHNA, CDR2 YNFKEQ. The CDR3 DNA sequence: TGTGCCAGCAGCCAAGTGTCCGGGGATCATGGCTACACCTTC. This translates into CASSQVSGDHGYTF.

The genes are TRBV10-3 and TRBJ2-5, with TRBD1 matching over 11 bases. V lost 4 bases to trimming and J lost 1 base; unmatched junction nucleotides: 5. The germline V gene encodes CDR1 ENHRY and CDR2 SYGVKD. The CDR3 is 16 residues long. The CDR3 protein is CAISGGQGEVQETQYF. CDR3 DNA sequence: TGTGCCATCAGTGGGGGACAGGGGGAGGTCCAAGAGACCCAGTACTTC.

The chain links TRBV2 to TRBJ2-3; a weak D match, TRBD2 (6 bases). The CDR3 extends over 17 amino acids. Deletions cut 4 bases from V and 2 bases from J, with 19 bases between. Germline V lookup: CDR1 SNHLY, CDR2 FYNNEI. The CDR3 is CASSVASLRGHTDTQYF. The CDR3 coding sequence is TGTGCCAGCAGTGTAGCGTCTTTGCGGGGCCACACAGATACGCAGTATTTT. The entire variable domain, with the rest obtained from reference TRBV2 and TRBJ2-3, is as follows: EPEVTQTPSHQVTQMGQEVILRCVPISNHLYFYWYRQILGQKVEFLVSFYNNEISEKSEIFDDQFSVERPDGSNFTLKIRSTKLEDSAMYFCASSVASLRGHTDTQYFGPGTRLTVL.

V and J are TRBV7-8 and TRBJ2-1, with D unclear. The CDR3 is made up of 17 amino acids. V shed 1 base and J shed 4 bases, with 17 bases lying between them. Per germline, CDR1 SGHVS and CDR2 FQNEAQ. The CDR3 DNA follows: TGTGCCAGCAGCTTAGAGAGGCGAAGTAGGCCATACAATGAGCAGTTCTTC. Its protein is CASSLERRSRPYNEQFF.

The chain carries TRBV27 and TRBJ2-5, with TRBD2 identical over 8 bases. Germline CDR1 and CDR2: MNHEY and SMNVEV (reference sequence). J gave up 5 bases and V 7 bases, and 12 bases lay outside the gene matches. This CDR3 has 15 residues. CDR3 sequence reads: CASTSISGTFETQYF. DNA of the CDR3: TGTGCCAGCACCTCTATTAGCGGGACGTTTGAGACCCAGTACTTC.

The V gene is TRBV7-9, the J gene TRBJ1-2; D is ambiguous. CDR3 length equals 15 residues. From germline, CDR1 is SEHNR and CDR2 FQNEAQ (reference sequence). V lost 1 base, J lost 1 base, and 10 bases lay in between. The CDR3 here is CASSLGSQVNYGYTF. The DNA for the CDR3 is TGTGCCAGCAGCTTAGGCAGCCAGGTTAACTATGGCTACACCTTC.

The V call is TRBV7-3, the J call TRBJ2-3; 7 bases match TRBD1. The V gene end was trimmed by 4 bases and the J gene end by 0 bases; junction bases not matched to a gene: 1. CDR1 SGHTA and CDR2 FQGTGA come from the germline V gene. This CDR3 contains 14 residues. CDR3 sequence: CASSSGGSTDTQYF. In DNA form, the CDR3 reads TGTGCCAGCAGCTCAGGGGGTAGCACAGATACGCAGTATTTT.

The rearrangement links TRBV6-1 to TRBJ2-5, with 9 bases lining up with TRBD2. The CDR3 sequence is 15 residues long. Germline assignment: CDR1 MNHNS and CDR2 SASEGT. The V and J ends lost 8 bases and 1 base, in that order; junction bases with no gene match: 8. Here the CDR3 DNA reads TGTGCCAGCTGCGCCCTAGCGGGGACCCAAGAGACCCAGTACTTC. Protein product: CASCALAGTQETQYF.